This TCR beta chain is from a study of OX40 agonist ivuxolimab in advanced cancers. General notes on the study: Ivuxolimab, which targeted the costimulatory receptor OX40 (CD134), was an agonistic, fully human IgG2 monoclonal antibody. Intravenous ivuxolimab was administered to patients every 2 weeks at six dose levels: 0.01, 0.1, 0.3, 1.5, 3 and 10 mg/kg. Of the 50 or so patients in dose escalation, about 20 had hepatocellular carcinoma, around 15 had melanoma, 9 had renal cell carcinoma and 9 had head and neck cancer. A male proportion of approximately 83% and a mean age of around 60 years, ranging from 23 to 79, were recorded for the dose-escalation cohort. Patients were allowed to have had prior anti-PD-1, anti-PD-L1 or anti-CTLA-4 therapy, and approximately 39% of the dose-escalation patients had been treated with checkpoint inhibitors. Three dose-escalation patients achieved partial responses, one with hepatocellular carcinoma and two with cutaneous melanoma. The point of sequencing TCRbeta in the periphery was to test whether ivuxolimab changed TCR sequence diversity and drove clonal T-cell expansion. The paper covers the monotherapy dose-escalation part of the phase I ivuxolimab trial, which included N = 52 patients. Broader findings and caveats from the paper: The antigen specificity of the peripheral T cells that underwent clonal expansion was not determined. On average, CD8+ T cells showed more expanded clones than CD4+ T cells after ivuxolimab. In the 0.1-3.0 mg/kg groups, partial responders were among the patients with the lowest normalized peripheral clonal expansion, particularly in CD8+ T cells. At doses of 0.1 to 3.0 mg/kg, clonal expansion of both CD4+ and CD8+ T cells in blood was seen between baseline and week 6. Low levels of normalized T-cell clonal expansion were also seen in some nonresponding patients.

Measured from the cysteine to the phenylalanine, the CDR3 is 14 residues long. CDR3 DNA only is kept here, 42 bases in frame from base 1. In the germline V gene, CDR1 corresponds to SNHLY and CDR2 to FYNNEI. For this chain, trimming is 6 bases at the V end and 8 bases at the J end, and the number of junction bases without a gene match is 8. For sequencing of the TCRbeta CDR3 region, genomic DNA was extracted from the sorted cells. TCRbeta CDR3 regions were sequenced using the immunoSEQ Assay. TCRdb carries this immuneACCESS record with in-frame sequences only. Its versions omit some clonotypes, under half of them owing to an unresolved V gene in the studies checked, with the rest unexplained. The sample table lists some 110,000 clones, just over 90% of them with a count of one. The leading ten clones occupy roughly 0.5% of the sample. A word on this clone: Its recognized antigen is unknown. Base qualities are not at hand, and no much larger clone is one base apart.

The trial excluded patients who had a history of autoimmune disease or were on systemic immunosuppression. Peripheral blood for TCR sequencing was collected from all dose cohorts at baseline, on cycle 4 day 1, and on cycle 7 day 1. The samples were drawn from a first-in-human, open-label, multicenter phase I dose-escalation trial of ivuxolimab. Adults with locally advanced or metastatic head and neck squamous cell, hepatocellular, melanoma or renal cell carcinoma were enrolled in the trial. Before TCR sequencing, CD4+ T cells and CD8+ T cells were sorted from peripheral blood as separate populations.

This chain is built from TRBV2 and TRBJ2-1; 9 central nucleotides agree with TRBD1. The starting material was CD4+ or CD8+ T cells sorted from blood, obtained in a trial of the OX40 agonist ivuxolimab. This receptor was taken from an adult with an advanced solid tumor such as melanoma, head and neck, liver or kidney cancer. The CDR3 here reads CASRLGQGSDEQFF. The DNA reads TGTGCCAGCAGGCTGGGACAGGGTTCGGATGAGCAGTTCTTC.